These 5 T cell receptor beta chains originate from one sample sequenced in a study of cytomegalovirus exposure and HLA in healthy donors (TCRdb year 2017). The library was produced with the immunoSEQ multiplex PCR assay. The multiplex PCR relied on a mix of 60 forward primers for TCR Vbeta segments and 13 reverse primers for TCR Jbeta segments. This is the immuneACCESS table as TCRdb keeps it, with only in-frame sequences that have V and J called. A part of the clones is gone; compared with another copy, unresolved V genes explain less than half, and the rest is unexplained. This sample holds around 180,000 clones; around 87% were observed only once. The ten largest clones capture around 1.5% of the sample. Sequenced sample: PBMCs. The receptors were sampled from a woman between 18 and 30 years old in good health and CMV-seronegative.

The chain links TRBV25-1 to TRBJ1-6; TRBD1 matches at 9 bases. V gave up 4 bases and J gave up 3 bases; unmatched junction bases: 7. This CDR3 comprises 17 residues. Germline V gene data show CDR1 as MGHDK and CDR2 as SYGVNS. The CDR3 DNA sequence: TGTGCCAGCAGTGGACGGACAGGGGCCTTCTATAATTCACCCCTCCACTTT. Its translation: CASSGRTGAFYNSPLHF.

J is TRBJ1-5 and V is TRBV4-1, with D unclear. V was cut by 2 bases and J by 2 bases, with 10 bases left in between. The CDR3 runs to 15 residues. Germline CDR1 MGHRA, CDR2 YSYEKL. CDR3 amino acids: CASSQSGQGNQPQHF. The DNA for the CDR3 is TGCGCCAGCAGCCAATCGGGTCAAGGCAATCAGCCCCAGCATTTT.

CDR3 bases: TGTGCCACCACCCTGGGGGGGTGGAACACTGAAGCTTTCTTT. Its protein product is CATTLGGWNTEAFF. The chain combines TRBV19 with TRBJ1-1, with TRBD1 as a possible D gene (5 bases). V lost 10 bases and J lost 1, with 16 bases in between. Germline V lookup: CDR1 LNHDA, CDR2 SQIVND (reference sequence). This CDR3 contains 14 residues.

The genes are TRBV4-1 and TRBJ2-1; no clear D. Trimming took 0 bases from V and 9 from J, leaving 9 bases between them. CDR1 and CDR2 from the germline V gene are MGHRA and YSYEKL. This CDR3 comprises 13 residues. CDR3 loop: CASSQDGWSEQFF. CDR3 sequence (DNA): TGCGCCAGCAGCCAAGATGGTTGGAGTGAGCAGTTCTTC.

The gene calls are TRBV29-1 and TRBJ2-7; a possible D gene is TRBD1 (6 bases). Deletions cut 6 bases from V and 1 base from J, with 16 bases between. CDR3 length: 14 residues. Germline assignment: CDR1 SQVTM and CDR2 ANQGSEA. CDR3 sequence: CSVTAGVRSYEQYF. The CDR3 DNA sequence: TGCAGCGTCACCGCAGGGGTCCGGTCCTACGAGCAGTACTTC.